These T cell receptor beta chains were read from a single sample in a study of vaccination and CD4 T cells after COVID-19. Their specific antigens are unknown. MiXCR, applied by TCRdb to the PCR reads, yields one record per CDR3 protein. The sample lists fewer than 15,000 distinct CDR3 sequences, approximately 74% occurring once. Sequencing was performed on CD4+ T cells from blood, cultured in vitro, taken after SARS-CoV-2 vaccination. These receptors originate from a human donor who received a COVID-19 vaccine. The CDR3 runs from the conserved cysteine through the conserved F or W. Fields, in order: clone size, V gene, J gene, D gene, CDR3 protein, CDR3 DNA. D genes are given only for firm matches. A clone size is listed for some rows: how often the clone was seen (once, few, many), or a class if it is expanded.

size: .
V: TRBV10-2
J: TRBJ2-3
D: .
CDR3: CASSINRENTDTQYF
DNA: TGCGCCAGCAGTATAAACAGGGAGAACACAGATACGCAGTATTTT

size: .
V: TRBV2
J: TRBJ2-3
D: TRBD2
CDR3: CASSVERDGDTQYF
DNA: TGTGCCAGCAGTGTTGAGCGGGACGGAGATACGCAGTATTTT

size: .
V: TRBV24-1
J: TRBJ2-7
D: .
CDR3: CATRSAGSYEQYF
DNA: TGTGCCACCAGGTCGGCGGGGTCCTACGAGCAGTACTTC

size: .
V: TRBV19
J: TRBJ1-5
D: .
CDR3: CASSIASGYQPQHF
DNA: TGTGCCAGTAGTATAGCCTCAGGGTATCAGCCCCAGCATTTT

size: .
V: TRBV27
J: TRBJ1-5
D: .
CDR3: CASSLFLDTLQPNQPQHF
DNA: TGTGCCAGCAGTTTATTCCTGGATACGCTACAGCCCAATCAGCCCCAGCATTTT

size: .
V: TRBV4-1
J: TRBJ1-6
D: .
CDR3: CASSPTLGAVSPLHF
DNA: TGCGCCAGCAGCCCAACGTTGGGGGCGGTTTCACCCCTCCACTTT

size: few
V: TRBV20-1
J: TRBJ2-7
D: .
CDR3: CSTSPLRGEVYEQYF
DNA: TGCAGTACTAGCCCCCTCCGCGGGGAGGTCTACGAGCAGTACTTC

size: .
V: TRBV7-3
J: TRBJ2-1
D: TRBD2
CDR3: CASSPRLAGIPEQFF
DNA: TGTGCCAGCAGCCCCAGACTAGCGGGGATCCCTGAGCAGTTCTTC

size: few
V: TRBV24-1
J: TRBJ2-3
D: .
CDR3: CATSDLTGSVDTQYF
DNA: TGTGCCACCAGTGATTTGACAGGGTCCGTGGATACGCAGTATTTT

size: .
V: TRBV7-6
J: TRBJ2-1
D: .
CDR3: CASSLDSSSSYNEQFF
DNA: TGTGCCAGCAGCTTAGATTCCTCAAGCTCCTACAATGAGCAGTTCTTC

size: .
V: TRBV19
J: TRBJ1-6
D: TRBD1
CDR3: CASSAAGQVIYNSPLHF
DNA: TGTGCCAGTAGTGCCGCCGGACAGGTTATATATAATTCACCCCTCCACTTT

size: few
V: TRBV15
J: TRBJ2-3
D: TRBD2
CDR3: CATSSSQRGGLRGDTQYF
DNA: TGTGCCACCAGCAGTTCTCAGCGGGGGGGCCTTCGAGGAGATACGCAGTATTTT

size: .
V: TRBV6-1
J: TRBJ1-1
D: .
CDR3: CASISRGQGNTEAFF
DNA: TGTGCCAGTATTTCCCGAGGCCAGGGGAACACTGAAGCTTTCTTT

size: few
V: TRBV6-1
J: TRBJ2-7
D: .
CDR3: CASSEAFRERNEQYF
DNA: TGTGCCAGCAGTGAAGCATTCCGGGAAAGGAACGAGCAGTACTTC

size: .
V: TRBV5-6
J: TRBJ1-2
D: .
CDR3: CASSFSLSTRPGYGYTF
DNA: TGTGCCAGCAGCTTTTCTCTCAGCACGAGACCGGGCTATGGCTACACCTTC

size: .
V: TRBV5-1
J: TRBJ2-3
D: .
CDR3: CASSSLTEGLDTQYF
DNA: TGCGCCAGCAGCTCCCTGACCGAGGGGTTAGATACGCAGTATTTT

size: .
V: TRBV11-1
J: TRBJ1-5
D: TRBD1
CDR3: CASSETGSLGGPQHF
DNA: TGTGCCAGCAGCGAGACAGGGTCCCTAGGGGGTCCCCAGCATTTT

size: .
V: TRBV6-5
J: TRBJ1-2
D: .
CDR3: CASSYNQFGYGYTF
DNA: TGTGCCAGCAGTTACAATCAATTCGGGTATGGCTACACCTTC

size: .
V: TRBV7-2
J: TRBJ2-2
D: .
CDR3: CASRSPNGELFF
DNA: TGTGCCAGCAGGTCCCCTAATGGGGAGCTGTTTTTT

size: .
V: TRBV20-1
J: TRBJ1-3
D: TRBD1
CDR3: CSAGRDSRNTIYF
DNA: TGCAGTGCAGGCCGGGACAGCAGAAACACCATATATTTT

size: .
V: TRBV27
J: TRBJ1-6
D: .
CDR3: CASRQSSAGSPLHF
DNA: TGTGCCAGCAGACAATCCTCGGCGGGTTCACCCCTCCACTTT

size: .
V: TRBV27
J: TRBJ2-4
D: TRBD1
CDR3: CASSLRLTGQGVNIQYF
DNA: TGTGCCAGCAGTTTAAGACTTACGGGACAGGGTGTCAACATTCAGTACTTC

size: .
V: TRBV18
J: TRBJ1-6
D: .
CDR3: CASSPRGIAYNSPLHF
DNA: TGTGCCAGCTCACCAAGGGGGATCGCCTATAATTCACCCCTCCACTTT

size: once
V: TRBV2
J: TRBJ2-7
D: TRBD2
CDR3: CASRTGTSAYEQYF
DNA: TGTGCCAGCAGGACCGGGACTAGCGCCTACGAGCAGTACTTC

size: .
V: TRBV20-1
J: TRBJ1-1
D: TRBD1
CDR3: CSARVNRGSTEAFF
DNA: TGCAGTGCTAGAGTTAACAGGGGGAGTACTGAAGCTTTCTTT

size: .
V: TRBV7-9
J: TRBJ1-2
D: .
CDR3: CASSFQGTGYTF
DNA: TGTGCCAGCAGCTTTCAGGGGACTGGCTACACCTTC

size: .
V: TRBV7-8
J: TRBJ1-4
D: .
CDR3: CASSLRETSEKLFF
DNA: TGTGCCAGCAGCTTAAGGGAGACTAGTGAAAAACTGTTTTTT

size: .
V: TRBV7-6
J: TRBJ2-2
D: .
CDR3: CASTRTGELFF
DNA: TGTGCCAGCACCCGTACCGGGGAGCTGTTTTTT

size: .
V: TRBV5-1
J: TRBJ2-5
D: .
CDR3: CATKRSGRETQYF
DNA: TGCGCCACCAAACGTTCAGGGCGAGAGACCCAGTACTTC

size: .
V: TRBV18
J: TRBJ1-5
D: .
CDR3: CASSPQNNQPQHF
DNA: TGTGCCAGCTCACCACAGAACAATCAGCCCCAGCATTTT

size: .
V: TRBV6-1
J: TRBJ1-6
D: TRBD1
CDR3: CASSPTGIYNSPLHF
DNA: TGTGCCAGCAGTCCGACAGGGATCTATAATTCACCCCTCCACTTT

size: .
V: TRBV30
J: TRBJ1-2
D: .
CDR3: CAWRNYGYTF
DNA: TGTGCCTGGAGAAACTATGGCTACACCTTC

size: few
V: TRBV6-5
J: TRBJ1-2
D: TRBD1
CDR3: CASSYSVTGGGYTF
DNA: TGTGCCAGCAGTTACTCAGTGACAGGGGGCGGCTACACCTTC

size: .
V: TRBV7-2
J: TRBJ1-1
D: TRBD1
CDR3: CASSMTGVTEAFF
DNA: TGTGCCAGCAGCATGACAGGGGTCACTGAAGCTTTCTTT

size: .
V: TRBV6-1
J: TRBJ2-7
D: .
CDR3: CASRPPRGQYF
DNA: TGTGCCAGCAGACCCCCTAGAGGGCAGTACTTC

size: .
V: TRBV7-2
J: TRBJ2-5
D: .
CDR3: CASSLWIQGQETQYF
DNA: TGTGCCAGCAGCTTATGGATCCAGGGCCAAGAGACCCAGTACTTC

size: .
V: TRBV15
J: TRBJ1-2
D: .
CDR3: CATSRDEASFYGYTF
DNA: TGTGCCACCAGCAGAGATGAAGCCTCATTCTATGGCTACACCTTC

size: .
V: TRBV7-8
J: TRBJ1-1
D: .
CDR3: CASSSASQGNTEAFF
DNA: TGTGCCAGCAGCTCAGCCAGTCAGGGGAACACTGAAGCTTTCTTT

size: .
V: TRBV7-8
J: TRBJ1-1
D: .
CDR3: CASSLAGLNTEAFF
DNA: TGTGCCAGCAGCTTAGCGGGGTTGAACACTGAAGCTTTCTTT

size: .
V: TRBV5-4
J: TRBJ1-1
D: TRBD1
CDR3: CASSRDREGTEAFF
DNA: TGTGCCAGCAGCCGGGACAGGGAGGGCACTGAAGCTTTCTTT